This TCR beta chain was identified during a study of T cell repertoires in cytomegalovirus infection. Study at large: Through public TCR beta signatures, both CMV infection and matching HLA type were indicated.

Study-wide results and limits: Summed frequency of shared TCR beta families picked out CMV carriers who also had the relevant HLA. Dominant in the ex vivo response were TCR beta clonotypes restricted by HLA-C and specific for CMV.

MiXCR was run by TCRdb on the reads, yielding one entry per CDR3 protein. The profile covers around 280,000 distinct CDR3 sequences, with approximately 13% appearing a single time and about 8.7% taken by the ten largest. This clonotype has only a few counts. The antigen is unknown. The source of this sequence is a human donor in good health (CMV status not recorded). Some clones in this sample may be carry-over from other donors' samples. The specimen was PBMCs.

The CDR3 DNA is TGCAGTGCTAGCACAGGTGCCTCGCCCCTCCACTTT. Its protein product is CSASTGASPLHF. The V call is TRBV20-1, the J call TRBJ1-6; possibly TRBD1 for D (5 bases). Deletions cut 3 bases from V and 13 bases from J, with 13 bases between. CDR3 length: 12 residues. The germline gives CDR1 DFQATT, CDR2 SNEGSKA (reference sequence).